This TCR beta chain was captured by sequencing in a study of CD8+ T cells in alopecia areata. Study findings and constraints: Researchers report lesional scalp, most notably alopecia totalis/universalis, outstripped normal scalp in clonality.

Concerning this clone itself: The antigen is undetermined.

Extraction and reverse transcription of RNA yielded cDNA as the sequencing template. Clones were read by immunoSEQ multiplex PCR, and TCRdb kept only the in-frame ones, dropping some. The sample holds roughly 150,000 clones, around 54% seen once. This CDR3 is built from 12 residues. Trimming took 1 base from V and 9 from J; bases not matched to a gene: 5. CDR1 and CDR2 from the germline V gene are SQVTM and ANQGSEA. This chain uses TRBV29-1 with TRBJ2-5, with 7 bases fitting TRBD1. This TCR was sampled from a human donor in good health. Source material: CD4+ T cells sorted from blood. The CDR3 region is CSVEADRRAQYF. The DNA for the CDR3 is TGCAGCGTTGAAGCGGACAGGCGGGCCCAGTACTTC.